This entry lists 27 T cell receptor beta chains sequenced from one sample in a study of CD8 T cells in ankylosing spondylitis. TCRdb reanalysed the 5' RACE reads using MiXCR and keeps one entry per CDR3 protein. Among a few hundred thousand distinct CDR3 sequences, 10% to 15% were seen once, and the ten largest hold 6.5% to 7%. No antigen is known for these receptors. Study-level findings and limits: Seven to nine highly homologous variants formed a TCR beta motif that appeared characteristic of ankylosing spondylitis blood.

Sequencing used blood, either unsorted or a sorted T cell fraction (not recorded which). These receptors originate from a male donor with ankylosing spondylitis.

This clonotype appeared a few times. The J gene is TRBJ2-3, the V gene TRBV5-1, with D perhaps matching TRBD2 (5 bases). CDR1 is SGHRS and CDR2 is YFSETQ in the germline V gene. The CDR3 loop spans 14 amino acids. The V end lost 7 bases, the J end lost 4 bases, and 16 bases lay between the germline ends. CDR3 sequence: CASRSVLGPDTQYF. The CDR3 region has the DNA TGCGCCAGCCGTAGCGTGTTAGGTCCAGATACGCAGTATTTT.

Ten or more counts support this clonotype. This rearrangement joins TRBV11-1 to TRBJ2-1, with 15 bases fitting TRBD2. Germline trimming cut 5 bases from V and 7 bases from J; bases unmatched to any gene: 3. CDR3 length: 15 residues. CDR1 and CDR2 (germline): SGHAT, FQDESV (reference sequence). CDR3 amino acids: CASSRTSGRGNEQFF. Here the CDR3 DNA reads TGTGCCAGCAGCCGGACTAGCGGGAGGGGTAATGAGCAGTTCTTC.

There are a few counts of this clonotype. The chain combines TRBV5-1 with TRBJ2-1; perhaps TRBD2 as D (6 bases). The CDR3 consists of 16 residues. Germline lookup yields CDR1 SGHRS and CDR2 YFSETQ. The germline V and J ends were trimmed by 0 bases and 0 bases, with 10 bases remaining between them. The CDR3 nucleotides are TGCGCCAGCAGCTTGGCCGGCGGGACCTCCTACAATGAGCAGTTCTTC. Residues: CASSLAGGTSYNEQFF.

This clonotype was picked up a small number of times. This sequence joins TRBV5-1 and TRBJ2-5, with unresolved D. Deletions cut 6 bases from V and 4 bases from J, with 13 bases between. The CDR3 loop spans 13 amino acids. Germline V gene sequence: CDR1 SGHRS, CDR2 YFSETQ. The CDR3 DNA reads TGCGCCAGCACCTTAGGTGGTCGAGAGACCCAGTACTTC. Residues: CASTLGGRETQYF.

The rearrangement uses TRBV4-2 and TRBJ1-5; maybe TRBD1 (5 bases). This CDR3 contains 18 residues. Trimming pared 1 base from V and 4 bases from J, leaving 20 bases between. Germline CDR1 and CDR2: LGHNA and YNFKEQ. CDR3 nucleotide sequence: TGTGCCAGCAGCCAAGGACGGCAGGGAGCTCCGGGGAATCAGCCCCAGCATTTT. Translation gives CASSQGRQGAPGNQPQHF.

V is TRBV27 and J is TRBJ2-7, with 9 nucleotides matching TRBD1. CDR1 is MNHEY, CDR2 SMNVEV, per germline (reference sequence). The V and J ends lost 5 bases and 5 bases, in that order; junction bases with no gene match: 10. This CDR3 has 15 amino acids. CDR3 in DNA: TGTGCCAGCAGTCAAGGGGGGACAGGGTTGAACGAGCAGTACTTC. Residues: CASSQGGTGLNEQYF.

J is TRBJ2-3 and V is TRBV20-1, with TRBD2 identical over 7 bases. This CDR3 comprises 14 residues. Germline values: CDR1 DFQATT, CDR2 SNEGSKA (reference sequence). V lost 0 bases, J lost 4 bases, and 4 bases stayed unmatched. The CDR3 bases are TGCAGTGCTAGAGACGGGAGGAGAGCAGATACGCAGTATTTT. Its translation is CSARDGRRADTQYF.

The chain uses TRBV12-3 or TRBV12-4 and TRBJ2-7; the match to TRBD1 covers 8 bases. After removal of 3 bases from V and 7 bases from J, the junction contained 11 bases not matched to a gene. There are 15 residues in the CDR3. For the CDR3, the DNA is TGTGCCAGCAGTTTTGGACAGGGAGAATCAAGGGAGCAGTACTTC. Protein: CASSFGQGESREQYF.

A word on this clonotype: A much bigger clone sits one base away, suggesting this may be a read error. The chain links TRBV29-1 to TRBJ2-2; 8 nucleotides line up with TRBD1. The CDR3 extends over 14 amino acids. Germline V gives CDR1 SQVTM, CDR2 ANQGSEA. CDR3 residues: CSVTDRVSTGELSF. The CDR3, as DNA: TGCAGCGTTACGGACAGGGTCTCCACCGGGGAGCTGTCTTTT.

This clonotype turned up a few times. This rearrangement joins TRBV19 to TRBJ2-1; 9 positions agree with TRBD1. The CDR3 is 15 amino acids. Trimming cost V 5 bases and J 4 bases; bases outside gene matches: 6. CDR1 is LNHDA and CDR2 is SQIVND in the germline V gene (reference sequence). CDR3 DNA sequence: TGTGCCAGTAGTTATACAGGGGGCTTATACAATGAGCAGTTCTTC. As protein: CASSYTGGLYNEQFF. Variable domain in full (rest from reference TRBV19 and TRBJ2-1): DGGITQSPKYLFRKEGQNVTLSCEQNLNHDAMYWYRQDPGQGLRLIYYSQIVNDFQKGDIAEGYSVSREKKESFPLTVTSAQKNPTAFYLCASSYTGGLYNEQFFGPGTRLTVL.

This clonotype was counted ten times or more. The J gene is TRBJ2-2, the V gene TRBV5-1; unclear D gene. Looked up from germline, CDR1 is SGHRS and CDR2 is YFSETQ. The CDR3 runs to 13 residues. Trimming took 4 bases from V and 4 from J, leaving 8 bases between them. The CDR3 is CASSPQSTGELFF. The CDR3 DNA reads as TGCGCCAGCAGCCCACAGAGCACCGGGGAGCTGTTTTTT.

V gene TRBV5-4 combines with J gene TRBJ2-1; 9 bases agree with TRBD1. V shed 4 bases, J shed 9 bases, and the junction held 11 bases outside the gene matches. The CDR3 loop spans 15 amino acids. The germline gives CDR1 SGHNT, CDR2 YYREEE (reference sequence). The CDR3 coding sequence is TGTGCCAGCAGCACCCGGGACAGGGCCTACGGTGAGCAGTTCTTC. It yields the protein CASSTRDRAYGEQFF. Full variable domain (outside the CDR3, taken from reference TRBV5-4 and TRBJ2-1): ETGVTQSPTHLIKTRGQQVTLRCSSQSGHNTVSWYQQALGQGPQFIFQYYREEENGRGNFPPRFSGLQFPNYSSELNVNALELDDSALYLCASSTRDRAYGEQFFGPGTRLTVL.

This clonotype has ten or more counts. V and J are TRBV29-1 and TRBJ2-3; 10 bases agree with TRBD2. This CDR3 region has 14 residues. Trimming cost V 3 bases and J 1 base; bases outside gene matches: 1. CDR1 and CDR2 (germline): SQVTM, ANQGSEA. CDR3 loop: CSVELAGGTDTQYF. CDR3 in DNA: TGCAGCGTTGAGCTAGCGGGAGGCACAGATACGCAGTATTTT.

The chain recombines TRBV5-1 with TRBJ2-1; TRBD2 is a possible D gene (5 bases). The ends were cut back, 0 bases at V and 5 bases at J, with 12 bases in the middle. CDR3 length: 15 amino acids. Germline V lookup: CDR1 SGHRS, CDR2 YFSETQ. The CDR3 protein is CASSLDAGAHNEQFF. DNA of the CDR3: TGCGCCAGCAGCTTGGACGCGGGTGCCCACAATGAGCAGTTCTTC. The full variable domain, rest sourced from reference TRBV5-1 and TRBJ2-1, is KAGVTQTPRYLIKTRGQQVTLSCSPISGHRSVSWYQQTPGQGLQFLFEYFSETQRNKGNFPGRFSGRQFSNSRSEMNVSTLELGDSALYLCASSLDAGAHNEQFFGPGTRLTVL.

This clonotype came up many times. CDR3 DNA: TGCGCCAGCAGCTCGGCGCGGGAGCTCCGGAGCACAGATACGCAGTATTTT. Amino acids: CASSSARELRSTDTQYF. V is TRBV5-1 and J is TRBJ2-3; TRBD2 aligns across 7 bases. Germline V gene lookup returns CDR1 SGHRS and CDR2 YFSETQ. This CDR3 is 17 amino acids long. The junction had 10 bases not matched to a gene; V was cut back by 3 bases and J by 0 bases.

The rearrangement links TRBV3-1 to TRBJ2-2; 10 nucleotides match TRBD2. V lost 1 base, J lost 7 bases, and 12 bases stayed unmatched. Germline V gene lookup returns CDR1 LGHDT and CDR2 YNNKEL (reference sequence). The CDR3 is 18 amino acids. The CDR3 nucleotides are TGTGCCAGCAGCCAAGGGACTAGCGGATCCCCTTATGTCGGGGAGCTGTTTTTT. Protein: CASSQGTSGSPYVGELFF. Supplemented by reference TRBV3-1 and TRBJ2-2, the full variable domain reads DTAVSQTPKYLVTQMGNDKSIKCEQNLGHDTMYWYKQDSKKFLKIMFSYNNKELIINETVPNRFSPKSPDKAHLNLHINSLELGDSAVYFCASSQGTSGSPYVGELFFGEGSRLTVL.

This clonotype has more than one count but fewer than ten. This chain links TRBV4-1 with TRBJ2-2; TRBD2 aligns across 12 bases. Germline V gene data show CDR1 as MGHRA and CDR2 as YSYEKL. V lost 3 bases and J lost 0; bases outside the gene matches: 11. The CDR3 contains 20 residues. CDR3 residues: CASSHPSRLAGEANTGELFF. The CDR3 DNA reads TGCGCCAGCAGCCACCCCTCCCGACTAGCGGGAGAGGCGAACACCGGGGAGCTGTTTTTT.

This clonotype was counted only a few times. V gene TRBV11-2 combines with J gene TRBJ1-6; D not certain. CDR1 is SGHAT, CDR2 FQNNGV, per germline. Trimming took off 0 bases at V and 7 bases at J, with 7 bases between the two ends. The CDR3 consists of 14 residues. DNA for the CDR3: TGTGCCAGCAGCTTAGAGCCCGGGAATTCACCCCTCCACTTT. It specifies CASSLEPGNSPLHF.

The chain recombines TRBV29-1 with TRBJ2-7; weak D call: TRBD2 (6 bases). CDR1 and CDR2 from the germline V gene are SQVTM and ANQGSEA. The length of the CDR3 is 11 residues. V lost 3 bases to trimming and J lost 12 bases, with 15 bases between them. The chain's CDR3 is CSVEDGGGRYF. CDR3 nucleotides: TGCAGCGTTGAGGACGGTGGAGGGCGGTACTTC.

This clonotype has a handful of counts. The CDR3 sequence is CASSQGLARTDTQYF. The CDR3 DNA follows: TGTGCCAGCAGCCAGGGACTAGCGCGGACAGATACGCAGTATTTT. The V gene is TRBV7-9, the J gene TRBJ2-3, with TRBD2 matching 10 bases. The V segment lost 5 bases and the J segment 3 bases; nucleotides outside the gene matches: 5. Germline assignment: CDR1 SEHNR and CDR2 FQNEAQ (reference sequence). This CDR3 has 15 amino acids.

This clonotype was seen repeatedly, ten times or more. This chain links TRBV10-3 with TRBJ2-7; 8 bases match TRBD1. Germline V gene sequence: CDR1 ENHRY, CDR2 SYGVKD. The length of the CDR3 is 13 residues. V gave up 4 bases and J gave up 5 bases; unmatched junction bases: 4. CDR3 residues: CAISGYRGDEQYF. The CDR3, as DNA: TGTGCCATCAGTGGTTACAGGGGGGACGAGCAGTACTTC.

The chain has TRBV12-3 or TRBV12-4 and TRBJ2-7, with D possibly TRBD2 on 6 matching bases. The CDR3 spans 16 residues. Trimming took off 5 bases at V and 6 bases at J, with 23 bases between the two ends. CDR3 DNA sequence: TGTGCCAGCAGTCCCGGGACTGCCTTAGGGACTGGCGAGCAGTACTTC. Translated: CASSPGTALGTGEQYF.

The chain uses TRBV3-1 and TRBJ2-1, with TRBD2 identical over 10 bases. J gave up 5 bases and V 0 bases, and 7 bases lay outside the gene matches. In germline, CDR1 is LGHDT, CDR2 YNNKEL (reference sequence). CDR3 size: 17 residues. CDR3 loop: CASSQDVAGGWDNEQFF. CDR3 DNA: TGTGCCAGCAGCCAAGATGTAGCGGGAGGATGGGACAATGAGCAGTTCTTC.

Only a few counts were recorded for this clonotype. The chain carries TRBV7-7 and TRBJ2-1, with D unresolved. The germline CDR1 and CDR2 sequences are SSHAT and FNYEAQ (reference sequence). The CDR3 contains 14 residues. The V end lost 1 base, the J end lost 5 bases, and 9 bases lay between the germline ends. The CDR3 sequence: CASSLVRGNNEQFF. The CDR3 DNA reads TGTGCCAGCAGCTTAGTTCGAGGAAACAATGAGCAGTTCTTC.

The CDR3, as DNA: TGCAGTGCTAGAGATCAAGCCCCCGGCGGGAGTATTGGAGAGACCCAGTACTTC. Protein sequence: CSARDQAPGGSIGETQYF. The chain recombines TRBV20-1 with TRBJ2-5, with 7 positions matching TRBD2. The CDR3 covers 18 residues. The V gene's germline CDR1 is DFQATT and CDR2 SNEGSKA (reference sequence). J was trimmed by 4 bases and V by 0 bases; bases with no gene match: 17.

In this sample, this clonotype turned up a few times. The genes are TRBV5-1 and TRBJ1-3; 10 bases are a match to TRBD1. V gave up 3 bases and J gave up 2 bases; unmatched junction bases: 5. Germline CDR1 SGHRS, CDR2 YFSETQ. This CDR3 contains 16 residues. The CDR3 loop reads CASSSDRGYAGNTIYF. Written as DNA, the CDR3 is TGCGCCAGCAGCTCGGACAGGGGGTACGCTGGAAACACCATATATTTT.

V and J are TRBV19 and TRBJ2-1; D unclear. Trimming shortened V by 1 base and J by 10 bases, and 14 bases separated the two germline ends. CDR1 and CDR2 from the germline V gene are LNHDA and SQIVND (reference sequence). The CDR3 contains 14 residues. The CDR3 sequence: CASSIALVLGEQFF. In nucleotides, the CDR3 is TGTGCCAGTAGTATAGCCCTAGTCCTTGGGGAGCAGTTCTTC.